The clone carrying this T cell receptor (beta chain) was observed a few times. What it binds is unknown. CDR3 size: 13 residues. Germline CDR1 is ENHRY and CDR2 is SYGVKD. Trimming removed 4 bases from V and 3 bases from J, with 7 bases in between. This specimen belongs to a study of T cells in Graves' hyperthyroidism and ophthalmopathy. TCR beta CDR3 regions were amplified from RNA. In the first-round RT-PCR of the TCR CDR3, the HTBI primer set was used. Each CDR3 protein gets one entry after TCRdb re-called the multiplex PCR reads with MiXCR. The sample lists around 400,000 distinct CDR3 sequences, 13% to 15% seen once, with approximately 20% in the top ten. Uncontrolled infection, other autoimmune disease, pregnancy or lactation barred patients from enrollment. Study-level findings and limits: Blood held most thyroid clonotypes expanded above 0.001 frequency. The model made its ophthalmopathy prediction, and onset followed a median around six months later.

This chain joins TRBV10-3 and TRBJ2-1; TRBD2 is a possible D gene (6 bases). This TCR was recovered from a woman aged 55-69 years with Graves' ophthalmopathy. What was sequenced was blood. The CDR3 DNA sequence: TGTGCCATCAGTGGGACTATCTACAATGAGCAGTTCTTC. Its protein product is CAISGTIYNEQFF.